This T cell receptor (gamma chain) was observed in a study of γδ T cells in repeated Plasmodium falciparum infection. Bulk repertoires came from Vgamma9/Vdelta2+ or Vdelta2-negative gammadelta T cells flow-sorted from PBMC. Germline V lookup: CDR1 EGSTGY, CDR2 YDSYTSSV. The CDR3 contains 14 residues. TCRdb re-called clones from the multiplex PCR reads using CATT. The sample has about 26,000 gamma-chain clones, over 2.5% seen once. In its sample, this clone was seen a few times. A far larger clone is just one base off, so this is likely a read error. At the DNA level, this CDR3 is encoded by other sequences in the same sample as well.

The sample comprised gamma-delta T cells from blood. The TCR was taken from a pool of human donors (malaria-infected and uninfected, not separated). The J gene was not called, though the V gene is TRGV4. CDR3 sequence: CATWAPAKDWIKTF. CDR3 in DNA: TGTGCCACCTGGGCCCCAGCTAAAGATTGGATCAAGACATTT.